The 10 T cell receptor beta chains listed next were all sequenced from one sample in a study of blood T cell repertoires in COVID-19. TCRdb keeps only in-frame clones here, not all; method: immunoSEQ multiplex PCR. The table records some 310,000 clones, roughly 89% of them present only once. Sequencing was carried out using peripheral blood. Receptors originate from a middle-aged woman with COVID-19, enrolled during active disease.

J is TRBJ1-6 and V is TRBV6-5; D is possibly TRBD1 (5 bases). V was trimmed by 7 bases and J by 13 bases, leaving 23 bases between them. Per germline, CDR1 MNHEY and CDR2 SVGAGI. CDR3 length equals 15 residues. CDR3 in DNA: TGTGCCAGCACCCAAACCCTTTCCAGGGCAACTCCCCTCCACTTT. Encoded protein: CASTQTLSRATPLHF.

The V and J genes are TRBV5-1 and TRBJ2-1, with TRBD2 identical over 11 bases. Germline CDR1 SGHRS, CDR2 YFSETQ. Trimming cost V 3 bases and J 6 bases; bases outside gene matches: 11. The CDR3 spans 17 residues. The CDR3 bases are TGCGCCAGCAGCTGGGCTCCACTAGCGGGAGATCGCAATGAGCAGTTCTTC. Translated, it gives CASSWAPLAGDRNEQFF.

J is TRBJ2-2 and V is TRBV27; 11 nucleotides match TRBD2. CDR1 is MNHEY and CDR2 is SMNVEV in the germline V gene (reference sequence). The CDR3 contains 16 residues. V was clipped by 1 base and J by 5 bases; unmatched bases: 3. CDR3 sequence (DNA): TGTGCCAGCAGTTTATATCCTAGCGGGGGGACCGGGGAGCTGTTTTTT. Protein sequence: CASSLYPSGGTGELFF.

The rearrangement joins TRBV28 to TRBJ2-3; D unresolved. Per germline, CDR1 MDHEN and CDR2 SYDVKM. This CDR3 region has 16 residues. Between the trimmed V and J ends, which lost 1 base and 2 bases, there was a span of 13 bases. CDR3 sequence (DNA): TGTGCCAGCAGTTTATTGGAGCTAAAGACCACAGATACGCAGTATTTT. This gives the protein CASSLLELKTTDTQYF.

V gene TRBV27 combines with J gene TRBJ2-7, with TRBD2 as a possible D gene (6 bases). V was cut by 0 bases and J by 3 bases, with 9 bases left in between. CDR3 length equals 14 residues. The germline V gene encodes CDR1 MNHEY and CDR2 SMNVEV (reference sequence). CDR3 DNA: TGTGCCAGCAGTTTATCTGGGGGAGGCTACGAGCAGTACTTC. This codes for CASSLSGGGYEQYF.

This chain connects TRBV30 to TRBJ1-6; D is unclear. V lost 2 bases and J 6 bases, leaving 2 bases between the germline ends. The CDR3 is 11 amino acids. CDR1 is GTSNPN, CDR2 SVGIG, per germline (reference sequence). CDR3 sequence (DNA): TGTGCCTGGAGTCGTAATTCACCCCTCCACTTT. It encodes CAWSRNSPLHF.

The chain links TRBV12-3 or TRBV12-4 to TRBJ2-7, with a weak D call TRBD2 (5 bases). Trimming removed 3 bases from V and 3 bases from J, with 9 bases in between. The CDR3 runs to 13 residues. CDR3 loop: CASSFSGYYEQYF. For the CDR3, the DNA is TGTGCCAGCAGTTTCTCGGGGTACTACGAGCAGTACTTC.

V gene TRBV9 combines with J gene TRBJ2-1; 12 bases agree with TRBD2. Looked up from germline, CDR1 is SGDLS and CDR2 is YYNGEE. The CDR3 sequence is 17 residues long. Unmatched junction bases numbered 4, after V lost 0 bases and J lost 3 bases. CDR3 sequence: CASSVGTSGVGYNEQFF. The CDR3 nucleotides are TGTGCCAGCAGCGTAGGGACTAGCGGGGTAGGCTACAATGAGCAGTTCTTC.

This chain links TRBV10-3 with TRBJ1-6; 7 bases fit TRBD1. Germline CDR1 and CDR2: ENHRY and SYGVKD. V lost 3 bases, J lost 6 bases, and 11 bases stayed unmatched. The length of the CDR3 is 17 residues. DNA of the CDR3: TGTGCCATCAGTGAATTGCAGGGGGTGCAACTTAATTCACCCCTCCACTTT. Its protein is CAISELQGVQLNSPLHF.

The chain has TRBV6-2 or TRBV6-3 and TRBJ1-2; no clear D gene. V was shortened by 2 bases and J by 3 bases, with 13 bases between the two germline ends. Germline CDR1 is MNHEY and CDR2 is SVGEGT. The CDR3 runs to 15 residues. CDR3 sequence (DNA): TGTGCCAGCAGTTACGCTCTTGGCGGTCACTATGGCTACACCTTC. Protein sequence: CASSYALGGHYGYTF.